The TCR beta chain under discussion was sequenced for a study of patients and donors after allogeneic stem cell transplantation. TCRdb re-called the RT-PCR reads through MiXCR, storing one row per CDR3 protein. The repertoire holds about 110,000 distinct CDR3 sequences, with approximately 40% as singletons. This clonotype was picked up a small number of times. V lost 0 bases and J 6 bases, leaving 6 bases between the germline ends. The V gene's germline CDR1 is LGHNA and CDR2 YSLEER. The length of the CDR3 is 13 residues. The sequence derives from a human donor who was either an allogeneic HSCT recipient or a stem cell or donor lymphocyte infusion donor (not recorded which). It is not recorded whose cells these are; they may come from a transplant donor. Sample: blood, either unsorted or a sorted T cell fraction (not recorded which). The chain couples TRBV4-3 to TRBJ1-5; the D is unclear. CDR3 DNA sequence: TGCGCCAGCAGCCAAGAAAGCGGTCAGCCCCAGCATTTT. This translates into CASSQESGQPQHF.